This is a list of T cell receptor beta chains from one sample in a study of blood T cell repertoires in COVID-19. The data were produced by immunoSEQ multiplex PCR, yet TCRdb's version contains in-frame clones alone and is incomplete. The sample consists of around 77,000 clones, around 83% of them appearing once. The sequenced material came from peripheral blood. Receptors were obtained from a man between 25 and 39 years old with COVID-19, enrolled during active disease. The CDR3 runs from the conserved cysteine through the conserved F or W. D genes are given only for firm matches. Part of the rows lack a size; the others show once, few, many or a class for expanded clones.

>-|TRBV5-1|TRBD1|TRBJ1-1
CASSRTGLNTEAFF
TGCGCCAGCAGCCGGACAGGGTTGAACACTGAAGCTTTCTTT
>-|TRBV6-5|-|TRBJ1-3
CASSPNSGNTIYF
TGTGCCAGCAGTCCTAATAGTGGAAACACCATATATTTT
>-|TRBV19|-|TRBJ2-3
CASSRGGADTQYF
TGTGCCAGTAGTCGAGGAGGTGCAGATACGCAGTATTTT
>-|TRBV7-9|TRBD1|TRBJ2-7
CASRTGTEYEQYF
TGTGCCAGCAGAACCGGGACAGAATACGAGCAGTACTTC
>-|TRBV2|-|TRBJ2-2
CASSASGPDTGELFF
TGTGCCAGCAGTGCCAGCGGGCCGGACACCGGGGAGCTGTTTTTT
>-|TRBV7-2|TRBD1|TRBJ1-2
CASSLGPGQVGIGYGYTF
TGTGCCAGCAGCTTAGGGCCTGGACAGGTTGGGATTGGCTATGGCTACACCTTC
>-|TRBV7-9|TRBD2|TRBJ2-7
CASSHNPGLADYEQYF
TGTGCCAGCAGCCACAATCCGGGACTAGCGGACTACGAGCAGTACTTC
>-|TRBV30|-|TRBJ1-3
CAWSATVTSGNTIYF
TGTGCCTGGAGTGCGACTGTTACCTCTGGAAACACCATATATTTT
>-|TRBV29-1|-|TRBJ1-1
CSVAAGWNTEAFF
TGCAGCGTTGCGGCAGGGTGGAACACTGAAGCTTTCTTT
>-|TRBV7-3|TRBD1|TRBJ2-7
CASSLKAGQGAHEQYF
TGTGCCAGCAGCTTAAAGGCGGGACAGGGGGCCCACGAGCAGTACTTC
>-|TRBV7-2|TRBD1|TRBJ1-2
CASSLQGAGNYGYTF
TGTGCCAGCAGTCTACAGGGGGCGGGTAACTATGGCTACACCTTC
>-|TRBV28|-|TRBJ2-3
CASSLPRGGLHRSQYF
TGTGCCAGCAGTCTGCCCAGGGGAGGGTTGCACAGATCGCAGTATTTT
>-|TRBV18|TRBD2|TRBJ2-7
CASSLGLAGSSYEQYF
TGTGCCAGCTCACTCGGACTAGCGGGAAGCTCCTACGAGCAGTACTTC
>once|TRBV6-2/TRBV6-3|-|TRBJ2-3
CASSPQLEAVPGDTQYF
TGTGCCAGCAGTCCACAGTTAGAAGCGGTGCCCGGAGATACGCAGTATTTT
>-|TRBV14|TRBD2|TRBJ2-1
CASSLLSGGTYNEQFF
TGTGCCAGCAGCCTTCTTAGCGGGGGAACCTACAATGAGCAGTTCTTC
>-|TRBV21-1|-|TRBJ1-5
CASSLTYEGGQPQHF
TGTGCCAGCAGCTTGACCTACGAGGGTGGTCAGCCCCAGCATTTT
>-|TRBV7-3|-|TRBJ2-2
CASSLSGTSNTGELFF
TGTGCCAGCAGCTTGTCCGGGACATCCAACACCGGGGAGCTGTTTTTT
>-|TRBV4-2|-|TRBJ1-4
CASSPRTANEKLFF
TGTGCCAGCAGCCCCCGGACAGCTAATGAAAAACTGTTTTTT
>-|TRBV3-1/TRBV3-2|TRBD1|TRBJ2-7
CASSQEGQGATYEQYF
TGTGCCAGCAGCCAAGAAGGACAGGGGGCGACCTACGAGCAGTACTTC
>-|TRBV5-1|TRBD1|TRBJ1-1
CASSFGQGVNTEAFF
TGCGCCAGCAGCTTCGGACAGGGGGTTAACACTGAAGCTTTCTTT
>once|TRBV5-4|-|TRBJ1-3
CASSLRPGSSGNTIYF
TGTGCCAGCAGCTTGCGTCCAGGGTCCTCTGGAAACACCATATATTTT
>-|TRBV14|-|TRBJ1-3
CASSHSRGNTIYF
TGTGCCAGCAGCCACTCCCGTGGAAACACCATATATTTT
>-|TRBV12-3/TRBV12-4|-|TRBJ1-6
CASSPVNSSPLHF
TGTGCCAGCAGCCCGGTTAATTCTTCACCCCTCCACTTT
>-|TRBV6-1|-|TRBJ2-1
CASSEGAGGYNEQFF
TGTGCCAGCAGTGAAGGGGCAGGAGGCTACAATGAGCAGTTCTTC
>once|TRBV10-3|-|TRBJ1-2
CAISEPILYGYTF
TGTGCCATCAGTGAGCCTATCCTCTATGGCTACACCTTC
>-|TRBV28|TRBD1|TRBJ1-4
CASSLVGQDLNEKLFF
TGTGCCAGCAGTTTAGTGGGACAGGACCTCAATGAAAAACTGTTTTTT
>-|TRBV29-1|-|TRBJ2-3
CSVEGANPDTQYF
TGCAGCGTTGAAGGGGCGAATCCAGATACGCAGTATTTT
>-|TRBV7-2|-|TRBJ2-1
CASSLEGGNNEQFF
TGTGCCAGCAGCTTAGAGGGAGGAAACAATGAGCAGTTCTTC
>-|TRBV5-1|-|TRBJ1-4
CASSLGPQPNEKLFF
TGCGCCAGCAGCTTGGGGCCACAGCCTAATGAAAAACTGTTTTTT
>-|TRBV5-6|TRBD2|TRBJ2-1
CASRLPGLAGDEQFF
TGTGCCAGCAGGTTACCGGGACTAGCGGGAGATGAGCAGTTCTTC
>-|TRBV6-2/TRBV6-3|-|TRBJ2-1
CASSYRGYPHEQFF
TGTGCCAGCAGTTACCGGGGTTACCCACATGAGCAGTTCTTC
>-|TRBV19|-|TRBJ2-1
CASSSGLGFEQFF
TGTGCCAGTAGTTCAGGACTGGGCTTCGAGCAGTTCTTC
>-|TRBV2|-|TRBJ2-7
CASRNDRPFEQYF
TGTGCCAGCAGGAACGACAGGCCTTTCGAGCAGTACTTC
>-|TRBV5-1|-|TRBJ2-7
CASRTTPGFYEQYF
TGCGCCAGCAGAACTACCCCCGGGTTCTACGAGCAGTACTTC
>once|TRBV6-5|TRBD2|TRBJ2-4
CASSRTSAENIQYF
TGTGCCAGCAGCCGGACTAGCGCCGAAAACATTCAGTACTTC
>-|TRBV6-5|-|TRBJ1-2
CASSRMNYGYTF
TGTGCCAGCTCTAGAATGAACTATGGCTACACCTTC
>-|TRBV19|-|TRBJ2-5
CASSIGTQGTQYF
TGTGCCAGTAGTATAGGGACCCAGGGGACCCAGTACTTC
>once|TRBV19|TRBD2|TRBJ2-2
CASSPLAGGVPGELFF
TGTGCCAGTAGTCCCTTAGCGGGAGGGGTCCCCGGGGAGCTGTTTTTT
>-|TRBV11-2|-|TRBJ1-2
CARSRGGGARIAYGYTF
TGTGCCCGCAGCCGGGGAGGGGGGGCGCGTATTGCCTATGGCTACACCTTC
>-|TRBV11-2|TRBD1|TRBJ2-5
CASSGTAQETQYF
TGTGCCAGCAGCGGGACAGCCCAAGAGACCCAGTACTTC
>-|TRBV9|-|TRBJ2-5
CASSVGNRRYQETQYF
TGTGCCAGCAGCGTAGGTAACAGAAGATACCAAGAGACCCAGTACTTC
>-|TRBV19|TRBD1|TRBJ1-2
CASSTGQGGYGYTF
TGTGCCAGTAGTACCGGACAGGGTGGCTATGGCTACACCTTC
>-|TRBV27|-|TRBJ1-1
CASRRVPGNTEAFF
TGTGCCAGCAGACGCGTTCCGGGGAACACTGAAGCTTTCTTT
>-|TRBV3-1/TRBV3-2|TRBD2|TRBJ2-1
CASSRREGYNEQFF
TGTGCCAGCAGCCGGCGGGAGGGGTACAATGAGCAGTTCTTC
>-|TRBV30|TRBD1|TRBJ1-2
CAWSAGTGANYGYTF
TGTGCCTGGAGTGCCGGGACAGGGGCTAACTATGGCTACACCTTC
>-|TRBV6-5|-|TRBJ2-2
CASSYSRPGELFF
TGTGCCAGCAGTTACTCGCGGCCCGGGGAGCTGTTTTTT
>-|TRBV4-1|TRBD1|TRBJ2-1
CASSQDPHSGQEGEQFF
TGCGCCAGCAGCCAAGATCCCCACTCCGGACAGGAAGGTGAGCAGTTCTTC
>-|TRBV3-1/TRBV3-2|TRBD1|TRBJ2-6
CASSQSGTGGTSGANVLTF
TGTGCCAGCAGCCAATCCGGGACAGGGGGGACCTCTGGGGCCAACGTCCTGACTTTC
>-|TRBV5-3|-|TRBJ2-5
CARSLVHAGPYPQETQYF
TGTGCCAGAAGCTTGGTACATGCTGGGCCCTACCCACAAGAGACCCAGTACTTC
>-|TRBV2|TRBD1|TRBJ1-4
CASSRGGTGIEKLFF
TGTGCCAGCAGTCGGGGCGGGACAGGGATTGAAAAACTGTTTTTT
>-|TRBV6-8|-|TRBJ2-7
CASSYSNGRDEQYF
TGTGCCAGCAGTTACTCGAACGGGCGGGACGAGCAGTACTTC
>-|TRBV5-4|-|TRBJ1-2
CASSLGPDSNYGYTF
TGTGCCAGCAGCTTGGGCCCGGACAGCAACTATGGCTACACCTTC
>-|TRBV3-1/TRBV3-2|TRBD2|TRBJ2-7
CASSHGGRGEQYF
TGTGCCAGCAGCCACGGCGGGAGGGGCGAGCAGTACTTC
>-|TRBV18|-|TRBJ2-7
CASSPNPGLSAPEQYF
TGTGCCAGCTCACCAAACCCGGGACTTTCCGCCCCCGAGCAGTACTTC